This T cell receptor (beta chain) was found in a study of Graves' ophthalmopathy and Graves' hyperthyroidism. V lost 3 bases and J 3 bases, leaving 8 bases between the germline ends. The CDR3 covers 12 residues. Germline V gene lookup returns CDR1 DFQATT and CDR2 SNEGSKA (reference sequence). Certain patients were not enrolled. These were patients with other autoimmune diseases, uncontrolled infections, pregnancy or lactation. It was on clinical symptoms, serum thyroxine, TRAb, thyroid ultrasound and orbital computed tomography that diagnosis relied. Sampling less than 13 ml of fresh peripheral blood provided the PBMCs. Findings and caveats of the study: Blood samples also showed most expanded thyroid clonotypes exceeding 0.001 frequency.

This clonotype was recorded at least ten times. The antigen is not known. The authors amplified TCR beta CDR3 regions, and they did so from RNA transcripts for repertoire sequencing. In the first round, RT-PCR was carried out with HTBI primers, and a multiplex PCR formed the second round. TCRdb redid the calling of the multiplex PCR reads with MiXCR, one entry per CDR3 protein. Of fewer than 600,000 distinct CDR3 sequences in the sample, around 14% were seen once. Sample: blood. The gene calls are TRBV20-1 and TRBJ2-5; possibly TRBD1 for D (6 bases). The sequence was collected from a woman under 40 with Graves' ophthalmopathy. The CDR3 DNA reads TGCAGTGCTAGCTCAGGGGAAGAGACCCAGTACTTC. Amino acids: CSASSGEETQYF.